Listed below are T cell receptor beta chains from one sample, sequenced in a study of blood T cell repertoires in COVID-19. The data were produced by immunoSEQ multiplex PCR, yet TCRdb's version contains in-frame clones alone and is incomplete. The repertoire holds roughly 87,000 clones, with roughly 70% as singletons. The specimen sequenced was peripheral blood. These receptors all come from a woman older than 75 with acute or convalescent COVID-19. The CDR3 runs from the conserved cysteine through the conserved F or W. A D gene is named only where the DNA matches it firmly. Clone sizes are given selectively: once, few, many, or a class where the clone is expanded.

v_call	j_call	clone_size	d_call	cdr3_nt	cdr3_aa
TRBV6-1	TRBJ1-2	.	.	TGTGCCAGCAGTGGTCTGGGGGGGCCCTATGGCTACACCTTC	CASSGLGGPYGYTF
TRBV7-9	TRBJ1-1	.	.	TGTGCCAGCAGCGCCTCGGGCACTGAAGCTTTCTTT	CASSASGTEAFF
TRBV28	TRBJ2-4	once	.	TGTGCCAGCAGCAGGGAAAGAAACATTCAGTACTTC	CASSRERNIQYF
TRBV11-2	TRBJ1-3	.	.	TGTGCCAGCAGTTTCGGGATGGCGGGAAACACCATATATTTT	CASSFGMAGNTIYF
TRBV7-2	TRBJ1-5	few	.	TGTGCCAGCAGCTTTCCCAACACGCCCCAGCATTTT	CASSFPNTPQHF
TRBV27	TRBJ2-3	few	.	TGTGCCAGCAGTTCCCCCTTGGCAGGGGAAACAGATACGCAGTATTTT	CASSSPLAGETDTQYF
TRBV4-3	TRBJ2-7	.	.	TGCGCCAGCAGCCAAGGGGCTTACACCTACTACGAGCAGTACTTC	CASSQGAYTYYEQYF
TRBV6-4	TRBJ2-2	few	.	TGTGCCAGCAGTGACACCAGGGAATTAGGCACCGGGGAGCTGTTTTTT	CASSDTRELGTGELFF
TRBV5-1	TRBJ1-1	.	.	TGCGCCAGCAACCAGAGGGTTGGGAACACTGAAGCTTTCTTT	CASNQRVGNTEAFF
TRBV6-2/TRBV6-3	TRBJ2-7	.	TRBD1	TGTGCCAGCAGTTACCCGGGGACAGGGCGTCCCTACGAGCAGTACTTC	CASSYPGTGRPYEQYF
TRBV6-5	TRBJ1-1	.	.	TGTGCCAGCAGTTACATATCCTTTATCGGGAATGAAGCTTTCTTT	CASSYISFIGNEAFF
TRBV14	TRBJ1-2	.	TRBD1	TGTGCCAGCAGCCAAGATCTTGGACAGGGGACCTATGGCTACACCTTC	CASSQDLGQGTYGYTF
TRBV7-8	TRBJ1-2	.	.	TGTGCCAGCAGCTTAGCCGGGGACTATGGCTACACCTTC	CASSLAGDYGYTF
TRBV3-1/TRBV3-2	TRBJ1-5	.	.	TGTGCCAGCAGCCAAGATACAAATCAGCCCCAGCATTTT	CASSQDTNQPQHF
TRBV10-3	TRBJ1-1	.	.	TGTGCCATCAGTGGGAGCTCGGGAAGCACTGAAGCTTTCTTT	CAISGSSGSTEAFF
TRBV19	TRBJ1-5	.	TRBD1	TGTGCCAGTTCTACCCGGGGACAGGGCTATTCCCCCAATCAGCCCCAGCATTTT	CASSTRGQGYSPNQPQHF
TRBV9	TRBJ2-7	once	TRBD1	TGTGCCAGCAGCCCCAGACAGGGGGCGGGTATCTACGAGCAGTACTTC	CASSPRQGAGIYEQYF
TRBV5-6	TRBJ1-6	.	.	TGTGCCAGCAGCTTGGGACAGGTGGGGACGGTCCTCCACTTT	CASSLGQVGTVLHF
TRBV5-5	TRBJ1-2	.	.	TGTGCCAGCAGCTCACGGGGAACAGACCCAATCTTTAACTATGGCTACACCTTC	CASSSRGTDPIFNYGYTF
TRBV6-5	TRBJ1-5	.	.	TGTGCCAGCAGCCGACGGAGCGATCAGCCCCAGCATTTT	CASSRRSDQPQHF
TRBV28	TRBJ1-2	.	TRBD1	TGTGCCAGCAGAGGGACAGGGAACTATGGCTACACCTTC	CASRGTGNYGYTF
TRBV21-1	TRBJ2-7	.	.	TGTGCCAGCAGCAAACTAGGCCGGTCGGCCTACGAGCAGTACTTC	CASSKLGRSAYEQYF
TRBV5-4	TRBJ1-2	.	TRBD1	TGTGCCAGCAGCTTGAGACAGGGGGCGGGTGGCTACACCTTC	CASSLRQGAGGYTF
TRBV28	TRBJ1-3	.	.	TGTGCCAGCAGGGGAGAACTTGTGTCTGGAAACACCATATATTTT	CASRGELVSGNTIYF
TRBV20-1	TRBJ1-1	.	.	TGCAGTGTCGTACTAGACACTGAAGCTTTCTTT	CSVVLDTEAFF
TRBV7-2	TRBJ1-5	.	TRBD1	TGTGCCAGCAGCTTGGGACAGGCTAGCAATCAGCCCCAGCATTTT	CASSLGQASNQPQHF
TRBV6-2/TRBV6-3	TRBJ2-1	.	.	TGTGCCAGCAGTTCCCAGGGGCTAGGCCGCTCCTACAATGAGCAGTTCTTC	CASSSQGLGRSYNEQFF
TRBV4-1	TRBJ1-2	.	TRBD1	TGCGCCAGCAGCCAAGGCCTACGACAGGGCCATTATGGCTACACCTTC	CASSQGLRQGHYGYTF
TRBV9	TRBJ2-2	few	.	TGTGCCAGCAGCGTCGGCAGGGTTGGGACCGGGGAGCTGTTTTTT	CASSVGRVGTGELFF
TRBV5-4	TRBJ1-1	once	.	TGTGCCAGCAGCTATGGACAGCCAACTTTAAGGGCTGAAGCTTTCTTT	CASSYGQPTLRAEAFF